This record concerns one T cell receptor beta chain sequence. What it binds is not known. Here immunoSEQ multiplex PCR was the method, and the copy in TCRdb shows in-frame clones only, minus some. The repertoire holds about 180,000 clones, with 75% to 95% as singletons. The V gene's germline CDR1 is MGHRA and CDR2 YSYEKL. The CDR3 extends over 17 amino acids. Trimming pared 7 bases from V and 1 base from J, leaving 22 bases between. This sample is part of a study of T cell responses to AZD1222 COVID-19 vaccine. The study's findings and limits: Compared with day 0, the breadth and depth of the Spike-specific TCR repertoire rose significantly after two doses of AZD1222. Donors were mostly white British, more females; clonal diversity possibly underestimated. Repertoires were obtained solely post-peak T cell response.

V usage is TRBV4-1 and J usage is TRBJ1-1; D might be TRBD1 (6 bases). The origin of this receptor is an adult in good health. The sample consisted of peripheral blood, taken on day 0 of AZD1222 vaccination. The CDR3 sequence: CASIQGYEKTENTEAFF. CDR3 DNA: TGCGCCAGCATCCAGGGGTACGAAAAGACGGAGAACACTGAAGCTTTCTTT.